This T cell receptor (beta chain) derives from a study of blood T cell repertoires in COVID-19. Study information: Italy, Spain and the United States were the sources of the convalescent and acute COVID-19 samples.

Seattle participants joined during active infection and were tracked over time. The CDR3 runs to 17 residues. Authors' methods: By means of reference gene primer amplification, nucleated cell counts were estimated. Only in-frame clones appear in the TCRdb table, and some are missing; sequencing was by immunoSEQ multiplex PCR. The V and J calls and the clone size are those of that table, but D and trimming were determined from the DNA. The sample holds 150,000 to 200,000 clones, about four fifths seen once. The chain carries TRBV21-1 and TRBJ2-1; no check of the table's D call, TRBD2, against the DNA was made. TRBV21-1 is a pseudogene segment. Specimen: peripheral blood. The sequence derives from a woman older than 75 with COVID-19, enrolled during active disease. CDR3 sequence reads: CASSTRRGPSSYNEQFF. The CDR3 DNA reads as TGTGCCAGCAGCACCCGCCGCGGCCCGAGCTCCTACAATGAGCAGTTCTTC.